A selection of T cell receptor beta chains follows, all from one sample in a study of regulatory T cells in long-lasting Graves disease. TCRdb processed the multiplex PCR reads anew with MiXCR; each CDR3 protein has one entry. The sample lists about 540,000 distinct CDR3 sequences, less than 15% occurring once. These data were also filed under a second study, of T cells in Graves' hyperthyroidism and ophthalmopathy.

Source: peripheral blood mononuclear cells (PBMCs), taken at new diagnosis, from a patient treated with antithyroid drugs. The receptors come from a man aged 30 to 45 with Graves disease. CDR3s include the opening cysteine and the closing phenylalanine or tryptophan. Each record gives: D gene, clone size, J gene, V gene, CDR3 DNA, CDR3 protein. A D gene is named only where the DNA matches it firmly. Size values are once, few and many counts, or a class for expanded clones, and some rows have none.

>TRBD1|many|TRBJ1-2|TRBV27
TGTGCCAGCAGACCCGACAGGGTCATCTATGGCTACACCTTC
CASRPDRVIYGYTF
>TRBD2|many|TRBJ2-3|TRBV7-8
TGTGCCAGCAGTCTCCGGACTAGCGGGAGTGTCACAGATACGCAGTATTTT
CASSLRTSGSVTDTQYF
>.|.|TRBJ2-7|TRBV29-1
TGCAGCGCCGAACCTGGGCCACCAACAAATACCTTTGCCTACGAGCAGTACTTC
CSAEPGPPTNTFAYEQYF
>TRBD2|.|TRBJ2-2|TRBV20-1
TGCAGTGCTAGGGTCCCCGGGACTAGCGGGACCGGGGAGCTGTTTTTT
CSARVPGTSGTGELFF
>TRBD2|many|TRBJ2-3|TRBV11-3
TGTGCCAGCAGCTATAGCGGGAGGTCCGGGGCGCAGTATTTT
CASSYSGRSGAQYF
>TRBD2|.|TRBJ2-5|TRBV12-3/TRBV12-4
TGTGCCAGCAGTTTACCCGGGGGAGGGGAGACCCAGTACTTC
CASSLPGGGETQYF
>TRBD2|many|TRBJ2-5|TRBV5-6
TGTGCCAGCAGCTTGGAACTAGCGGGAGCAGAGACCCAGTACTTC
CASSLELAGAETQYF
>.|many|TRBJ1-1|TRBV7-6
TGTGCCAGCAGCTTGGAACCGGGCGATGAAGCTTTCTTT
CASSLEPGDEAFF
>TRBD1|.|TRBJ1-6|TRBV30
TGTGCCTGGAGTGCTATCTCCGGGACAGGGAATTCACCCCTCCACTTT
CAWSAISGTGNSPLHF
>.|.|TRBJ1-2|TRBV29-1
TGCAGCGTGCCTACAGATGTCGACTATGGCTACACCTTC
CSVPTDVDYGYTF
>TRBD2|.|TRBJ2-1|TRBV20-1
TGCAGTGCAACGAAGGCTTCTAGCGGGAGACATGAGCAGTTCTTC
CSATKASSGRHEQFF
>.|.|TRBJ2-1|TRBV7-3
TGTGCCAGCAGCCCATCGCTGGGCTCCTACAATGAGCAGTTCTTC
CASSPSLGSYNEQFF
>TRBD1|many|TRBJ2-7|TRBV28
TGTGCCAGCAGCCCGGACAGACAGGGGTACGAGCAGTACTTC
CASSPDRQGYEQYF
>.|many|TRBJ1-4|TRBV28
TGTGCCAGCAGTCTACAGGGCCCCTCAACTAATGAAAAACTGTTTTTT
CASSLQGPSTNEKLFF
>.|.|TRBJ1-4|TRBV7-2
TGTGCCAGCAGCTTAAGGATGGCTGAAAAACTGTTTTTT
CASSLRMAEKLFF
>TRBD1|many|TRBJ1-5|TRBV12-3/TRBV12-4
TGTGCCAGCAGCTACAACAGGGGGGGCCAGCCCCAGCATTTT
CASSYNRGGQPQHF
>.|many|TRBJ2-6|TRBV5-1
TGCGCCAGCAGCTTAGACGGCCGCTCTGGGGCCAACGTCCTGACTTTC
CASSLDGRSGANVLTF
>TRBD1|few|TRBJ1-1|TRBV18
TGTGCCAGCTCACCCGACAGGGACTCCACTGAAGCTTTCTTT
CASSPDRDSTEAFF
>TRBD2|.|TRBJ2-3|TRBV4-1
TGCGCCAGCAGCCACCCTAGGGGGACTAGCGGACCCACAGATACGCAGTATTTT
CASSHPRGTSGPTDTQYF
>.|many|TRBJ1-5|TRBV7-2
TGTGCCAGCAGCTTATTAGGTTACGTTAATCAGCCCCAGCATTTT
CASSLLGYVNQPQHF
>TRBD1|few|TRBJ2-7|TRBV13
TGTGCCAGCAGCCAGGGACAGGTGCTGGGAGAGCAGTACTTC
CASSQGQVLGEQYF
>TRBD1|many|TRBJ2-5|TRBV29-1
TGCAGCGTTCATTCTCTGCTGCAGGGGGCAGAGGAGACCCAGTACTTC
CSVHSLLQGAEETQYF